Presented here are 7 T cell receptor beta chains from one specimen sequenced in a study of T-cell reconstitution after alpha-beta-depleted transplantation in children. Preparation of the TCRbeta library involved a method that used unique molecular identifiers. TCRdb reanalysed the PCR reads using MiXCR and keeps one entry per CDR3 protein. Here the sample spans 200,000 to 250,000 distinct CDR3 sequences, approximately 10% being singletons. The source material was PBMCs, sampled before TCRalphabeta/CD19-depleted stem cell transplant. These receptors were obtained from a child less than two years old with acute myeloid leukemia, due to receive a stem cell transplant.

This clonotype has at least ten counts. The chain has TRBV30 and TRBJ2-1; D is undetermined. Trimming took off 0 bases at V and 5 bases at J, with 8 bases between the two ends. The CDR3 is 13 amino acids. Germline V gives CDR1 GTSNPN, CDR2 SVGIG (reference sequence). The CDR3, as DNA: TGTGCCTGGAGTGTATTGGCCAACAATGAGCAGTTCTTC. Its protein product is CAWSVLANNEQFF.

This clonotype has only a few counts. V usage is TRBV30 and J usage is TRBJ2-7; D uncertain. The length of the CDR3 is 12 residues. Germline-derived CDR1 and CDR2 are GTSNPN and SVGIG (reference sequence). Deletions cut 4 bases from V and 2 bases from J, with 9 bases between. The CDR3 region has the DNA TGTGCCTGGACGAAGTCCACCTACGAGCAGTACTTC. This encodes CAWTKSTYEQYF.

Concerning this clonotype: A clone one base away is much larger, so this may be a read error. This sequence joins TRBV29-1 and TRBJ1-2; D not certain. The CDR3 has 13 amino acids. The V end was cut by 1 base, the J end by 7 bases, with 13 bases between. From germline, CDR1 is SQVTM and CDR2 ANQGSEA. DNA of the CDR3: TGCAGCGTTGAAGGCTATGGCCGGGGTGGCTACACCTTC. Protein product: CSVEGYGRGGYTF.

Many counts were recorded for this clonotype. The chain carries TRBV7-6 and TRBJ1-2, with a tentative D call TRBD1 (5 bases). The germline CDR1 and CDR2 sequences are SGHVS and FNYEAQ. CDR3 size: 13 residues. V lost 1 base, J lost 7 bases, and 10 bases lay in between. The CDR3 sequence is CASSLGRVGGYTF. CDR3 bases: TGTGCCAGCAGCTTAGGCAGGGTGGGTGGCTACACCTTC.

This clonotype was detected ten times or more. The chain carries TRBV7-6 and TRBJ2-2, with D tentatively TRBD2 (6 bases). Trimming removed 7 bases at V and 6 bases at J, with 27 bases between. Germline-derived CDR1 and CDR2 are SGHVS and FNYEAQ. The CDR3 totals 18 residues. CDR3 protein: CASTPILGDSTAPGELFF. CDR3 in DNA: TGTGCCAGCACCCCTATTCTAGGGGACTCAACGGCCCCCGGGGAGCTGTTTTTT. The full variable domain, in which reference TRBV7-6 and TRBJ2-2 provide the parts outside the CDR3, is GAGVSQSPRYKVTKRGQDVALRCDPISGHVSLYWYRQALGQGPEFLTYFNYEAQQDKSGLPNDRFSAERPEGSISTLTIQRTEQRDSAMYRCASTPILGDSTAPGELFFGEGSRLTVL.

This clonotype was detected ten times or more. The chain is built from TRBV29-1 and TRBJ1-2, with a tentative D call TRBD1 (5 bases). Germline V CDR1 and CDR2: SQVTM, ANQGSEA. The CDR3 extends over 12 amino acids. Trimming shortened V by 0 bases and J by 11 bases, and 13 bases separated the two germline ends. The CDR3 reads CSVEDSYRPYTF. CDR3 bases: TGCAGCGTTGAAGATTCTTACAGGCCTTACACCTTC.

This clonotype came up many times. This chain links TRBV7-8 with TRBJ2-3, with TRBD2 identical over 10 bases. Losses at the gene ends were 7 bases for V and 11 bases for J; bases not matched to a gene: 9. Germline V CDR1 and CDR2: SGHVS, FQNEAQ. The CDR3 extends over 13 amino acids. The CDR3 DNA reads TGTGCCAGCACAGCGGGGGGGCCGATGAAGCAGTATTTT. Amino acids: CASTAGGPMKQYF. The full variable domain, rest sourced from reference TRBV7-8 and TRBJ2-3, is GAGVSQSPRYKVAKRGQDVALRCDPISGHVSLFWYQQALGQGPEFLTYFQNEAQLDKSGLPSDRFFAERPEGSVSTLKIQRTQQEDSAVYLCASTAGGPMKQYFGPGTRLTVL.